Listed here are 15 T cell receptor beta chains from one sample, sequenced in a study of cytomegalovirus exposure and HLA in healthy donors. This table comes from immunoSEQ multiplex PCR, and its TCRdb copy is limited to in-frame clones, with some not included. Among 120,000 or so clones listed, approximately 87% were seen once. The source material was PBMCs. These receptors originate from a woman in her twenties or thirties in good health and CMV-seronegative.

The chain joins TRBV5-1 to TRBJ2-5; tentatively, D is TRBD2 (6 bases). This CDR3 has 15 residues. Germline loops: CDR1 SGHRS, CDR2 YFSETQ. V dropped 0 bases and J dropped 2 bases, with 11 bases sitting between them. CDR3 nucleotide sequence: TGCGCCAGCAGCTTGGCCGGGCGGGGTCAAGAGACCCAGTACTTC. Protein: CASSLAGRGQETQYF.

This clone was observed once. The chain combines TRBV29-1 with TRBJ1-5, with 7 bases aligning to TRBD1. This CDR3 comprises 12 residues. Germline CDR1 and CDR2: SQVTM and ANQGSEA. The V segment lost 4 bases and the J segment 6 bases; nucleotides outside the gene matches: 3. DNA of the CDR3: TGCAGCGTTGGACAGGGAAGTCAGCCCCAGCATTTT. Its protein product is CSVGQGSQPQHF.

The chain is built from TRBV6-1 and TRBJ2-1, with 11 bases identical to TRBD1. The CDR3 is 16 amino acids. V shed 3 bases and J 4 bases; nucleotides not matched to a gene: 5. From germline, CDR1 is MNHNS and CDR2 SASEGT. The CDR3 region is CASSETGTGGYNEQFF. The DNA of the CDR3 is TGTGCCAGCAGTGAGACCGGGACAGGGGGGTACAATGAGCAGTTCTTC.

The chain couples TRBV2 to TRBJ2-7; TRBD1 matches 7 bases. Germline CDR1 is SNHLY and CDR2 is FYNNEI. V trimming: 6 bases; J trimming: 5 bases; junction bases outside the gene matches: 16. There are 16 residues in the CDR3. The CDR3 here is CASRADRASKVNEQYF. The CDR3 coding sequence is TGTGCCAGCAGGGCCGACAGGGCCAGTAAGGTGAACGAGCAGTACTTC.

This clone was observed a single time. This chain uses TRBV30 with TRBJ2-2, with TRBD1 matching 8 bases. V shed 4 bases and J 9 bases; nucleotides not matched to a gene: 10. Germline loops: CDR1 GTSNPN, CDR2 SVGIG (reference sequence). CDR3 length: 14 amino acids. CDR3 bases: TGTGCCTGGATCGCAGGGGGCGCAACCCGGGAGCTGTTTTTT. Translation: CAWIAGGATRELFF. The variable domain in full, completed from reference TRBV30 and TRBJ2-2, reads SQTIHQWPATLVQPVGSPLSLECTVEGTSNPNLYWYRQAAGRGLQLLFYSVGIGQISSEVPQNLSASRPQDRQFILSSKKLLLSDSGFYLCAWIAGGATRELFFGEGSRLTVL.

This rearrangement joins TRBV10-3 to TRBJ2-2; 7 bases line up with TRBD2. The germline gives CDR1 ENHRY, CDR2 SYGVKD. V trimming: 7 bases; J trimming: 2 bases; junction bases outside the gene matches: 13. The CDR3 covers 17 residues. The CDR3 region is CAINQGSSGVNTGELFF. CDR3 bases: TGTGCCATCAATCAGGGTTCTAGCGGAGTCAACACCGGGGAGCTGTTTTTT.

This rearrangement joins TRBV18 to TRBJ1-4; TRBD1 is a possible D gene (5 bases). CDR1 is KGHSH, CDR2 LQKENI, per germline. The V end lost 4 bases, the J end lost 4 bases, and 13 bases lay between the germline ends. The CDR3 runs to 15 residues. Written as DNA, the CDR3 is TGTGCCAGCTCACGGTCAGCAGGGAATAATGAAAAACTGTTTTTT. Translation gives CASSRSAGNNEKLFF.

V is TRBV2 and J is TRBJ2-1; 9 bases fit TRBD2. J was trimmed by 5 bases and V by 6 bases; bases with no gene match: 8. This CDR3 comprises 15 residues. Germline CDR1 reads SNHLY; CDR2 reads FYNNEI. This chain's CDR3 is CASSRTAGGNNEQFF. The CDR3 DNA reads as TGTGCCAGCAGCCGTACAGCGGGGGGAAACAATGAGCAGTTCTTC. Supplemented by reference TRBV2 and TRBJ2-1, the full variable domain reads EPEVTQTPSHQVTQMGQEVILRCVPISNHLYFYWYRQILGQKVEFLVSFYNNEISEKSEIFDDQFSVERPDGSNFTLKIRSTKLEDSAMYFCASSRTAGGNNEQFFGPGTRLTVL.

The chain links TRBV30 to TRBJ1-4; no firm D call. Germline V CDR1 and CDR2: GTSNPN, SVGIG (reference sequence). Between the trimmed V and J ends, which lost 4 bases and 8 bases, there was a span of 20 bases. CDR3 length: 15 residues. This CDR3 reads CAWTVGAGLSEKLFF. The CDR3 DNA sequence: TGTGCCTGGACTGTCGGCGCAGGATTAAGCGAAAAACTGTTTTTT.

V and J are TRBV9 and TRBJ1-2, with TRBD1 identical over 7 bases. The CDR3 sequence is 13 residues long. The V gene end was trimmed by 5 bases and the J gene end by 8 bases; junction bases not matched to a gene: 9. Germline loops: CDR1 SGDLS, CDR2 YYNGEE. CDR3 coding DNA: TGTGCCAGCAGTGGGTGGCAGGGGGAAGGCTACACCTTC. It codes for CASSGWQGEGYTF. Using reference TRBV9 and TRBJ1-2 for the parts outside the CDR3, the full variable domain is DSGVTQTPKHLITATGQRVTLRCSPRSGDLSVYWYQQSLDQGLQFLIQYYNGEERAKGNILERFSAQQFPDLHSELNLSSLELGDSALYFCASSGWQGEGYTFGSGTRLTVV.

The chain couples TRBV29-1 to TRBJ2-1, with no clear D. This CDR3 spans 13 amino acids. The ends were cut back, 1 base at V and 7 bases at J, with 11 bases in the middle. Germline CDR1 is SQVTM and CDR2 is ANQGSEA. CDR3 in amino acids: CSVEASRWNEQFF. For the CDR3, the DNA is TGCAGCGTTGAAGCTTCCCGGTGGAATGAGCAGTTCTTC.

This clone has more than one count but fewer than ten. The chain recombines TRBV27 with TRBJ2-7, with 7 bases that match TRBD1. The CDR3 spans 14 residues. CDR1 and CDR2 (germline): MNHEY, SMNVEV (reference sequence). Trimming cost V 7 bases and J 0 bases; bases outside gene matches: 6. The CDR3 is CASKGQTRSYEQYF. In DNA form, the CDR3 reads TGTGCCAGCAAGGGACAGACTCGCTCCTACGAGCAGTACTTC.

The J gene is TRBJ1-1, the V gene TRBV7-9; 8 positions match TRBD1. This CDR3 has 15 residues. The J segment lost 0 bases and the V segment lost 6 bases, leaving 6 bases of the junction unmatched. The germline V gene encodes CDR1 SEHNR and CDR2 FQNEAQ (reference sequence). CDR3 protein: CASSFGDRLNTEAFF. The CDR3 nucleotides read TGTGCCAGCAGTTTCGGGGACAGGTTGAACACTGAAGCTTTCTTT. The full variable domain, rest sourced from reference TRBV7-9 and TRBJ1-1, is DTGVSQNPRHKITKRGQNVTFRCDPISEHNRLYWYRQTLGQGPEFLTYFQNEAQLEKSRLLSDRFSAERPKGSFSTLEIQRTEQGDSAMYLCASSFGDRLNTEAFFGQGTRLTVV.

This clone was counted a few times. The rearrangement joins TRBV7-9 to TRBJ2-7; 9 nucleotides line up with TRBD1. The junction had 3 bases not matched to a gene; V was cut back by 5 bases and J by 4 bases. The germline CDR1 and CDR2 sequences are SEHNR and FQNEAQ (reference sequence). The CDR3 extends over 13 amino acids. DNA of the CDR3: TGTGCCAGCAGCCCCGGGACAGGGTACGAGCAGTACTTC. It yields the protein CASSPGTGYEQYF.

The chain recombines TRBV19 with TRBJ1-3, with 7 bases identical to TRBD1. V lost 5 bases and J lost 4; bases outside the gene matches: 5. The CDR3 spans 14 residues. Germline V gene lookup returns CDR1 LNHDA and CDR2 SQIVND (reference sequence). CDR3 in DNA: TGTGCCAGTAGTCTACAGGGGAGGGGAAACACCATATATTTT. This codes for CASSLQGRGNTIYF.